A single sample is the source of the 31 T cell receptor beta chains below, sequenced in a study of cytomegalovirus exposure and HLA in healthy donors. The PCR was carried out with 60 Vbeta primers and 13 Jbeta primers. Profiling relied on immunoSEQ multiplex PCR, and the TCRdb table lists in-frame clones only, not all of them. Altogether roughly 120,000 clones are present, 77% being singletons, with the ten largest covering 10% to 15%. Specimen: PBMCs. The receptors were sampled from a woman in her forties in good health and CMV-seropositive.

This clone was detected only a few times. The chain recombines TRBV7-3 with TRBJ2-5, with 8 bases identical to TRBD2. The CDR3 length is 13 residues. CDR1 is SGHTA and CDR2 is FQGTGA in the germline V gene. The junction had 5 bases not matched to a gene; V was cut back by 4 bases and J by 7 bases. The CDR3 reads CASSSAREGTQYF. The CDR3 bases are TGTGCCAGCAGCTCCGCCCGGGAGGGGACCCAGTACTTC.

The V and J genes are TRBV6-1 and TRBJ2-5; 9 nucleotides match TRBD1. The CDR3 length is 13 residues. V lost 6 bases, J lost 5 bases, and 4 bases stayed unmatched. From germline, CDR1 is MNHNS and CDR2 SASEGT. The CDR3 loop is CASRGTGTETQYF. CDR3 DNA: TGTGCCAGCAGGGGGACAGGGACCGAGACCCAGTACTTC.

The V and J genes are TRBV2 and TRBJ2-7; maybe TRBD2 (6 bases). Germline V gives CDR1 SNHLY, CDR2 FYNNEI. V lost 8 bases, J lost 7 bases, and 15 bases lay in between. The CDR3 totals 12 residues. The CDR3 is CASGDSPWEQYF. The CDR3 DNA sequence: TGTGCCAGCGGGGACTCTCCCTGGGAGCAGTACTTC.

The CDR3 protein is CASSPLAGGPGTGELFF. For the CDR3, the DNA is TGTGCCAGCAGTCCACTAGCGGGAGGGCCTGGGACCGGGGAGCTGTTTTTT. The chain carries TRBV28 and TRBJ2-2; TRBD2 aligns across 13 bases. CDR3 size: 17 residues. CDR1 and CDR2 (germline): MDHEN, SYDVKM. V dropped 5 bases and J dropped 5; count of bases not matched to a gene: 8.

This rearrangement joins TRBV2 to TRBJ2-7; a weak D match, TRBD1 (6 bases). CDR1 is SNHLY, CDR2 FYNNEI, per germline. The germline V and J ends were trimmed by 6 bases and 3 bases, with 15 bases remaining between them. The CDR3 extends over 14 amino acids. The CDR3 region has the DNA TGTGCCAGCAGGGGCGACAGGTTAAACTACGAGCAGTACTTC. Translating gives CASRGDRLNYEQYF.

The genes are TRBV6-5 and TRBJ1-6, with D unclear. The V end lost 8 bases, the J end lost 6 bases, and 17 bases lay between the germline ends. The CDR3 totals 15 residues. CDR1 is MNHEY and CDR2 is SVGAGI in the germline V gene. The CDR3: CASSRRGTLNSPLHF. CDR3 in DNA: TGTGCCAGCTCCCGGCGGGGAACCCTTAATTCACCCCTCCACTTT.

The chain is built from TRBV4-1 and TRBJ1-6; a weak D match, TRBD1 (5 bases). This CDR3 is 16 amino acids long. V was pared by 4 bases and J by 0 bases, with 10 bases between. The germline gives CDR1 MGHRA, CDR2 YSYEKL. The CDR3 reads CASSPQQASYNSPLHF. Here the CDR3 DNA reads TGCGCCAGCAGCCCTCAACAGGCCTCCTATAATTCACCCCTCCACTTT.

The chain combines TRBV9 with TRBJ2-1; TRBD2 agrees at 8 bases. The germline V gene encodes CDR1 SGDLS and CDR2 YYNGEE. This CDR3 comprises 19 residues. V was clipped by 0 bases and J by 8 bases; unmatched bases: 19. The CDR3 DNA reads as TGTGCCAGCAGCGTAGCGGGGGTGGGGTTACGGGAGGGCCCCGATGAGCAGTTCTTC. Protein: CASSVAGVGLREGPDEQFF.

The rearrangement uses TRBV7-8 and TRBJ1-6, with D possibly TRBD1 on 6 matching bases. The germline V gene encodes CDR1 SGHVS and CDR2 FQNEAQ. This CDR3 has 14 amino acids. Trimming shortened V by 4 bases and J by 10 bases, and 14 bases separated the two germline ends. CDR3 loop: CASSSTGRESPLHF. As DNA, the CDR3 is TGTGCCAGCAGCTCCACAGGGAGAGAATCACCCCTCCACTTT. The variable domain in full, completed from reference TRBV7-8 and TRBJ1-6, reads GAGVSQSPRYKVAKRGQDVALRCDPISGHVSLFWYQQALGQGPEFLTYFQNEAQLDKSGLPSDRFFAERPEGSVSTLKIQRTQQEDSAVYLCASSSTGRESPLHFGNGTRLTVT.

The J gene is TRBJ1-2, the V gene TRBV28; TRBD1 matches at 8 bases. Germline loops: CDR1 MDHEN, CDR2 SYDVKM. Trimming at V came to 5 bases and at J to 5 bases, leaving 10 bases not matched to a gene. This CDR3 is 15 amino acids long. The chain's CDR3 is CASSRFPDRDYGYTF. CDR3 nucleotides: TGTGCCAGCAGTCGTTTCCCGGACAGGGATTATGGCTACACCTTC.

This chain links TRBV7-5 with TRBJ2-3; TRBD2, the table's D call, lacks a check against the DNA. TRBV7-5 is a listed pseudogene. The CDR3 covers 20 residues. CDR3 in DNA: TGTGTCGACCCATATGGGGGGGGAAGGAGCCGGGACTCTTTCACAGATACGCAGTATTTT. Protein product: CVDPYGGGRSRDSFTDTQYF.

The rearrangement links TRBV6-1 to TRBJ2-5; tentative D call: TRBD1 (5 bases). The J call is doubtful: the DNA matches TRBJ2-7 better. The CDR3 runs 14 residues. Germline CDR1 MNHNS, CDR2 SASEGT. The CDR3 protein is CASRGWGGTYEQYF. The CDR3 DNA reads as TGTGCCAGCAGAGGGTGGGGCGGAACCTACGAGCAGTACTTC.

The chain couples TRBV29-1 to TRBJ1-5; tentatively, D is TRBD1 (6 bases). V lost 4 bases and J lost 6, with 13 bases in between. Looked up from germline, CDR1 is SQVTM and CDR2 is ANQGSEA. The CDR3 has 13 amino acids. CDR3 in DNA: TGCAGCGTTGCGGAGGGAGGGGGTCAGCCCCAGCATTTT. It codes for CSVAEGGGQPQHF. The variable domain in full, with the rest retrieved from reference TRBV29-1 and TRBJ1-5, is SAVISQKPSRDICQRGTSLTIQCQVDSQVTMMFWYRQQPGQSLTLIATANQGSEATYESGFVIDKFPISRPNLTFSTLTVSNMSPEDSSIYLCSVAEGGGQPQHFGDGTRLSIL.

The CDR3 protein is CASRTSGRGEQYF. In DNA form, the CDR3 reads TGTGCCAGCAGGACTAGCGGGAGAGGTGAGCAGTACTTC. The rearrangement links TRBV27 to TRBJ2-7; 12 bases fit TRBD2. Germline V gene data show CDR1 as MNHEY and CDR2 as SMNVEV (reference sequence). Unmatched junction bases numbered 4, after V lost 6 bases and J lost 7 bases. This CDR3 spans 13 amino acids.

The V call is TRBV2, the J call TRBJ2-7; D may be TRBD1 (7 bases). V lost 6 bases to trimming and J lost 6 bases, with 21 bases between them. The CDR3 length is 15 residues. Germline V gene lookup returns CDR1 SNHLY and CDR2 FYNNEI. As DNA, the CDR3 is TGTGCCAGCAGACACATCAGGGGGGAGTTTGGCGAGCAGTACTTC. It encodes CASRHIRGEFGEQYF. The full variable domain, in which reference TRBV2 and TRBJ2-7 provide the parts outside the CDR3, is EPEVTQTPSHQVTQMGQEVILRCVPISNHLYFYWYRQILGQKVEFLVSFYNNEISEKSEIFDDQFSVERPDGSNFTLKIRSTKLEDSAMYFCASRHIRGEFGEQYFGPGTRLTVT.

The V and J genes are TRBV11-1 and TRBJ1-4, with D possibly TRBD1 on 5 matching bases. CDR3 length: 13 amino acids. Germline values: CDR1 SGHAT, CDR2 FQDESV (reference sequence). Between the trimmed V and J ends, which lost 5 bases and 4 bases, there was a span of 8 bases. CDR3 bases: TGTGCCAGCAGCCAGGGATTTAATGAAAAACTGTTTTTT. The encoded protein is CASSQGFNEKLFF.

V gene TRBV5-1 combines with J gene TRBJ2-7; 15 positions agree with TRBD2. The CDR3 runs to 14 residues. CDR1 is SGHRS, CDR2 YFSETQ, per germline. V lost 4 bases and J lost 7; bases outside the gene matches: 3. CDR3 region: CASSLGTSGGEQYF. For the CDR3, the DNA is TGCGCCAGCAGCCTTGGGACTAGCGGGGGGGAGCAGTACTTC.

The J gene is TRBJ1-5, the V gene TRBV18; D ambiguous. Germline values: CDR1 KGHSH, CDR2 LQKENI. The CDR3 consists of 14 residues. Trimming shortened V by 0 bases and J by 2 bases, and 5 bases separated the two germline ends. The DNA of the CDR3 is TGTGCCAGCTCACCACCTGCAGGCAATCAGCCCCAGCATTTT. Translated, it gives CASSPPAGNQPQHF.

This clone occurred once. One end of the junction varies from germline; a read error may be responsible. The chain joins TRBV7-9 to TRBJ2-7; no reliable D call. The CDR3 is made up of 16 amino acids. The germline gives CDR1 SEHNR, CDR2 FQNEAQ (reference sequence). Written as DNA, the CDR3 is TGTTCCAGCAGCCCCTTTAAGGCCACCTCGGGCTACGAGCAGTACTTC. It codes for CSSSPFKATSGYEQYF.

This chain connects TRBV30 to TRBJ2-1, with 10 bases aligning to TRBD2. The germline V gene encodes CDR1 GTSNPN and CDR2 SVGIG (reference sequence). The length of the CDR3 is 15 residues. V shed 2 bases and J 2 bases; nucleotides not matched to a gene: 3. The CDR3 loop is CAWSYGTSAYNEQFF. CDR3 DNA: TGTGCCTGGAGTTACGGGACTAGCGCCTACAATGAGCAGTTCTTC. The whole variable domain, filled in from reference TRBV30 and TRBJ2-1, reads SQTIHQWPATLVQPVGSPLSLECTVEGTSNPNLYWYRQAAGRGLQLLFYSVGIGQISSEVPQNLSASRPQDRQFILSSKKLLLSDSGFYLCAWSYGTSAYNEQFFGPGTRLTVL.

This rearrangement joins TRBV4-1 to TRBJ2-6; possibly TRBD2 for D (6 bases). Germline loops: CDR1 MGHRA, CDR2 YSYEKL. V dropped 1 base and J dropped 1 base, with 11 bases sitting between them. The CDR3 is made up of 17 amino acids. The CDR3 reads CASSQVLAGSGANVLTF. CDR3 coding DNA: TGCGCCAGCAGCCAAGTCCTCGCGGGGTCTGGGGCCAACGTCCTGACTTTC.

This chain uses TRBV27 with TRBJ1-1, with TRBD1 matching over 7 bases. This CDR3 spans 16 amino acids. The germline gives CDR1 MNHEY, CDR2 SMNVEV (reference sequence). The V and J ends lost 4 bases and 0 bases, in that order; junction bases with no gene match: 8. CDR3 nucleotide sequence: TGTGCCAGCAGTTCTACAGGGGACAGTTTGAACACTGAAGCTTTCTTT. Its translation: CASSSTGDSLNTEAFF.

V usage is TRBV7-9 and J usage is TRBJ1-2; D remains ambiguous. Germline V gene sequence: CDR1 SEHNR, CDR2 FQNEAQ (reference sequence). V lost 3 bases to trimming and J lost 2 bases, with 13 bases between them. The CDR3 is made up of 15 amino acids. The DNA of the CDR3 is TGTGCCAGCAGCTTTAGGGAGACATACAACTATGGCTACACCTTC. It is translated as CASSFRETYNYGYTF.

The chain links TRBV14 to TRBJ1-4; the D is unclear. The CDR3 contains 13 residues. Germline-derived CDR1 and CDR2 are SGHDN and FVKESK. With 3 bases removed from V and 8 bases from J, the gap between germline ends came to 10 bases. The CDR3 DNA sequence: TGTGCCAGCAGCCACCCCACGGGGGAAAAACTGTTTTTT. It specifies CASSHPTGEKLFF.

This clone was seen a single time. The rearrangement uses TRBV7-7 and TRBJ2-5, with D possibly being TRBD2 (6 bases). Germline CDR1 reads SSHAT; CDR2 reads FNYEAQ (reference sequence). The V gene lost 2 bases and the J gene lost 1 base, with 14 bases spanning the gap. The CDR3 is 16 amino acids. CDR3 region: CASSLSSSEGQETQYF. In DNA, the CDR3 is TGTGCCAGCAGCTTATCTTCTAGCGAGGGCCAAGAGACCCAGTACTTC.

This chain joins TRBV4-2 and TRBJ2-7; TRBD1 matches 7 bases. Germline V gives CDR1 LGHNA, CDR2 YNFKEQ. J gave up 2 bases and V 4 bases, and 5 bases lay outside the gene matches. The CDR3 is 14 residues long. The CDR3 sequence is CASSPTGRTYEQYF. Written as DNA, the CDR3 is TGTGCCAGCAGCCCGACAGGGCGGACCTACGAGCAGTACTTC.

V gene TRBV5-4 combines with J gene TRBJ2-3; 9 nucleotides match TRBD2. Trimming at V came to 0 bases and at J to 0 bases, leaving 2 bases not matched to a gene. Germline V gives CDR1 SGHNT, CDR2 YYREEE (reference sequence). CDR3 length equals 16 residues. The CDR3 region has the DNA TGTGCCAGCAGCTTGGGCGGGAGGGTAAGCACAGATACGCAGTATTTT. It specifies CASSLGGRVSTDTQYF.

The V gene is TRBV11-3, the J gene TRBJ2-2; tentative D call: TRBD1 (5 bases). Germline V gene data show CDR1 as SGHNT and CDR2 as YENEEA. The CDR3 has 15 residues. V lost 5 bases and J 1 base, leaving 11 bases between the germline ends. The CDR3 protein is CASSIGAGNTGELFF. CDR3 bases: TGTGCCAGCAGCATAGGGGCAGGGAACACCGGGGAGCTGTTTTTT. Supplemented by reference TRBV11-3 and TRBJ2-2, the full variable domain reads EAGVVQSPRYKIIEKKQPVAFWCNPISGHNTLYWYLQNLGQGPELLIRYENEEAVDDSQLPKDRFSAERLKGVDSTLKIQPAELGDSAVYLCASSIGAGNTGELFFGEGSRLTVL.

This clone was counted between two and nine times. In DNA form, the CDR3 reads TGTGCCAGCAGCTTATTCAACGAGGCAGGGGAGAACGAGCAGTACTTC. Amino acids: CASSLFNEAGENEQYF. The rearrangement joins TRBV7-9 to TRBJ2-7; maybe TRBD1 (6 bases). The germline V gene has CDR1 SEHNR and CDR2 FQNEAQ (reference sequence). Trimming removed 2 bases at V and 5 bases at J, with 19 bases between. The CDR3 runs to 16 residues.

This clone was observed a handful of times. V usage is TRBV4-1 and J usage is TRBJ2-5, with 8 bases matching TRBD1. Trimming cost V 5 bases and J 6 bases; bases outside gene matches: 8. CDR3 length equals 14 residues. Germline V lookup: CDR1 MGHRA, CDR2 YSYEKL. The CDR3 DNA reads TGCGCCAGCAGCGATCCGGGACAGGTAAAGACCCAGTACTTC. It translates to CASSDPGQVKTQYF.

The V and J genes are TRBV4-1 and TRBJ2-7, with unresolved D. The CDR3 has 13 amino acids. V lost 4 bases to trimming and J lost 7 bases, with 14 bases between them. Per the germline V gene, CDR1 is MGHRA and CDR2 is YSYEKL. This CDR3 reads CASSLDPNGEQYF. The CDR3 DNA follows: TGCGCCAGCAGCCTCGACCCGAACGGGGAGCAGTACTTC.